The text below deals with one T cell receptor beta chain. The TCR beta repertoire was assessed by survey-level immunoSEQ sequencing. Data came from immunoSEQ multiplex PCR; TCRdb stores just in-frame clones and leaves some out. The sample lists some 48,000 clones, 90% to 95% occurring once. Material for sequencing was PBMCs. The sequence was obtained from a man aged 40-55 years with rheumatoid arthritis.

Here the CDR3 reads CASSSGPGANYGYTF. DNA for the CDR3: TGTGCCAGCAGCTCCGGCCCAGGGGCGAACTATGGCTACACCTTC. The chain couples TRBV5-4 to TRBJ1-2; perhaps TRBD1 as D (6 bases). CDR1 and CDR2 from the germline V gene are SGHNT and YYREEE (reference sequence). The CDR3 has 15 residues. The ends were cut back, 3 bases at V and 2 bases at J, with 14 bases in the middle.